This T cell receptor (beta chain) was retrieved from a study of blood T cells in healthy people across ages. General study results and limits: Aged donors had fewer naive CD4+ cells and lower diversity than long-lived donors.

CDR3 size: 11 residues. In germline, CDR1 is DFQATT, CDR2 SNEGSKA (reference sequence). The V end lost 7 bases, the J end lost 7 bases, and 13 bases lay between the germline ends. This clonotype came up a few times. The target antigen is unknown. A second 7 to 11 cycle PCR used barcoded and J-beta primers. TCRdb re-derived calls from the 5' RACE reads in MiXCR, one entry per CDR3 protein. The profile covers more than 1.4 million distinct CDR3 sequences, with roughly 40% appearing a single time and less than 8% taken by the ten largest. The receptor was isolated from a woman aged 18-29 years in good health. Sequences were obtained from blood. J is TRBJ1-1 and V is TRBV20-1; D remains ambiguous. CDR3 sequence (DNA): TGCAGTGTTATAAAGCGAGATGAAGCTTTCTTT. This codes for CSVIKRDEAFF.